Sequencing of this T cell receptor (beta chain) was carried out in a study of identical twins. Findings and limits, study-wide: An excess of low generation probability was shown by twin-shared out-of-frame alpha sequences. Cord blood beta clonotypes that were abundant carried fewer insertions, and memory repertoires showed no such trend. Conclusions were based on cross-sectional statistical analysis, without following the same donors.

CDR1 is SEHNR and CDR2 is FQNEAQ in the germline V gene (reference sequence). The length of the CDR3 is 13 residues. V gave up 6 bases and J gave up 3 bases, with 9 bases separating them. TCRdb fed the 5' RACE reads into MiXCR, producing one record per CDR3 protein. This sample has around 530,000 distinct CDR3 sequences, with roughly 15% found just once. Note on this clonotype: The antigen is unknown.

The same sample was also studied in work on yellow fever vaccine responses in identical twins.

The sequencing sample was made of CD4+ T cells sorted from blood. The receptor's source is a woman under 30 in good health. The chain is built from TRBV7-9 and TRBJ2-1, with unresolved D. The CDR3 sequence is CASSDGRYNEQFF. CDR3 nucleotide sequence: TGTGCCAGCAGTGACGGCCGCTACAATGAGCAGTTCTTC.